Sequencing of this T cell receptor (beta chain) was carried out in a study of chemoradiotherapy in HPV16-positive cancers. Study information: Candidate HPV-specific T-cell clones and common TCR motifs came from functional assays in two HPV16-positive patients.

Generated by immunoSEQ multiplex PCR, the TCRdb table keeps only in-frame clones and is missing some. Of approximately 27,000 clones in the sample, approximately 88% were seen once. Note on this clone: No antigen is known for it.

Samples were taken several times over chemoradiotherapy. Overall study findings and caveats: Functional assays defining HPV-specific T cells used only a couple of HPV16-positive patients. Candidate HPV-specific clones and E7-related TCR motifs grew in tumor during treatment.

The clonotype originates from a human donor with HPV-associated anogenital cancer. Sequencing was performed on blood, taken from a patient who underwent chemoradiotherapy.

CDR3 protein: CASSSGLMQETQYF. CDR3 DNA: TGTGCCAGCAGCTCAGGACTCATGCAAGAGACCCAGTACTTC. The chain recombines TRBV13 with TRBJ2-5; the D gene is possibly TRBD2 (5 bases). Germline CDR1 PRHDT, CDR2 FYEKMQ (reference sequence). The length of the CDR3 is 14 residues. The ends were cut back, 4 bases at V and 2 bases at J, with 11 bases in the middle.